These 14 T cell receptor beta chains came from one sample sequenced in a study of shared clonotypes between healthy human individuals. Generated by immunoSEQ multiplex PCR, the TCRdb table keeps only in-frame clones and is missing some. The table shows about a million clones, with 60% to 80% occurring only once. Sample: memory CD4+ T cells from PBMCs. Subset indicated: CD45RA-negative fraction. The receptors originated from a man in his late teens or twenties in good health. Some clones in this sample may be carry-over from other donors' samples.

The V and J genes are TRBV5-1 and TRBJ2-6; the D is unclear. The CDR3 length is 16 residues. Germline-derived CDR1 and CDR2 are SGHRS and YFSETQ. Deletions cut 1 base from V and 0 bases from J, with 8 bases between. CDR3 sequence: CASSLLGTSGANVLTF. The DNA of the CDR3 is TGCGCCAGCAGCTTGCTAGGAACCTCTGGGGCCAACGTCCTGACTTTC.

The chain uses TRBV19 and TRBJ2-2, with a tentative D call TRBD2 (7 bases). There are 14 residues in the CDR3. V was clipped by 8 bases and J by 5 bases, with 15 bases between them. Germline V CDR1 and CDR2: LNHDA, SQIVND (reference sequence). CDR3 residues: CASRGALGTGELFF. The CDR3 DNA is TGTGCCAGTCGGGGGGCCTTAGGTACCGGGGAGCTGTTTTTT.

V and J are TRBV10-3 and TRBJ2-1; D is ambiguous. CDR1 and CDR2 (germline): ENHRY, SYGVKD. The CDR3 extends over 12 amino acids. Trimming pared 6 bases from V and 10 bases from J, leaving 13 bases between. CDR3 region: CAIRGSRVEQFF. CDR3 nucleotides: TGTGCCATCAGAGGGTCTAGGGTCGAGCAGTTCTTC.

V is TRBV29-1 and J is TRBJ2-1; possibly TRBD2 for D (5 bases). The CDR3 totals 11 residues. Trimming shortened V by 2 bases and J by 13 bases, and 12 bases separated the two germline ends. The V gene's germline CDR1 is SQVTM and CDR2 ANQGSEA. In DNA, the CDR3 is TGCAGCGTTGAAAGTATTAGCGTTCAGTTCTTC. Translated, it gives CSVESISVQFF.

The gene calls are TRBV19 and TRBJ2-1, with no clear D. CDR1 is LNHDA and CDR2 is SQIVND in the germline V gene (reference sequence). CDR3 length: 14 amino acids. V dropped 2 bases and J dropped 9 bases, with 14 bases sitting between them. The CDR3: CASSITLPVAEQFF. The CDR3 region has the DNA TGTGCCAGTAGTATAACTCTACCCGTTGCTGAGCAGTTCTTC.

V usage is TRBV4-2 and J usage is TRBJ2-3, with 9 bases that match TRBD1. From germline, CDR1 is LGHNA and CDR2 YNFKEQ. The CDR3 length is 17 residues. With V trimmed by 4 bases and J by 2 bases, 10 bases remained unmatched. The CDR3 DNA is TGTGCCAGCAGCCCTTACCGGGACAGGGTCACCACAGATACGCAGTATTTT. This codes for CASSPYRDRVTTDTQYF.

The CDR3 bases are TGTGCCAGCAGCCCCCGGGGAGTGGGGAACACCGGGGAGCTGTTTTTT. It specifies CASSPRGVGNTGELFF. The gene calls are TRBV25-1 and TRBJ2-2; possibly TRBD2 for D (5 bases). Germline V lookup: CDR1 MGHDK, CDR2 SYGVNS. Trimming took off 6 bases at V and 1 base at J, with 15 bases between the two ends. The CDR3 sequence is 16 residues long.

The chain carries TRBV18 and TRBJ2-7, with 10 bases lining up with TRBD2. Germline V gene lookup returns CDR1 KGHSH and CDR2 LQKENI. CDR3 length: 15 amino acids. Germline trimming cut 6 bases from V and 7 bases from J; bases unmatched to any gene: 12. The CDR3 nucleotides are TGTGCCAGCTCGCAAACTAGCGGGGACGGTGGGGAGCAGTACTTC. It specifies CASSQTSGDGGEQYF.

This clone was seen a few times. V gene TRBV4-2 combines with J gene TRBJ2-1; TRBD2 might be the D (6 bases). V was pared by 4 bases and J by 2 bases, with 12 bases between. The CDR3 covers 15 residues. Germline V gives CDR1 LGHNA, CDR2 YNFKEQ. CDR3 sequence: CASSLQRAAYNEQFF. The CDR3 DNA is TGTGCCAGCAGCCTCCAGCGGGCGGCCTACAATGAGCAGTTCTTC.

This chain connects TRBV19 to TRBJ2-4, with 8 nucleotides matching TRBD1. V shed 4 bases, J shed 0 bases, and the junction held 2 bases outside the gene matches. Germline V gene sequence: CDR1 LNHDA, CDR2 SQIVND (reference sequence). The CDR3 is 15 residues long. The CDR3 loop is CASSNRGIAKNIQYF. The CDR3 DNA follows: TGTGCCAGTAGTAACAGGGGGATAGCCAAAAACATTCAGTACTTC.

This clone has a handful of counts. The CDR3 sequence: CAWSVGLAGGSGELFF. DNA for the CDR3: TGTGCCTGGAGTGTAGGGCTAGCGGGGGGATCAGGGGAGCTGTTTTTT. The gene calls are TRBV30 and TRBJ2-2; 11 bases fit TRBD2. The V gene end was trimmed by 0 bases and the J gene end by 8 bases; junction bases not matched to a gene: 8. This CDR3 region has 16 residues. CDR1 is GTSNPN, CDR2 SVGIG, per germline (reference sequence). Full variable domain (outside the CDR3, taken from reference TRBV30 and TRBJ2-2): SQTIHQWPATLVQPVGSPLSLECTVEGTSNPNLYWYRQAAGRGLQLLFYSVGIGQISSEVPQNLSASRPQDRQFILSSKKLLLSDSGFYLCAWSVGLAGGSGELFFGEGSRLTVL.

As to this clone: Other DNA sequences from this sample encode an identical CDR3 as well. The chain joins TRBV28 to TRBJ1-1; D may be TRBD1 (5 bases). Looked up from germline, CDR1 is MDHEN and CDR2 is SYDVKM. This CDR3 has 15 residues. The germline V and J ends were trimmed by 1 base and 0 bases, with 9 bases remaining between them. The CDR3 region is CASSLSGRVNTEAFF. CDR3 coding DNA: TGTGCCAGCAGTTTATCGGGCAGGGTGAACACTGAAGCTTTCTTT.

This chain connects TRBV5-1 to TRBJ1-1; 9 bases are a match to TRBD1. The junction had 9 bases not matched to a gene; V was cut back by 2 bases and J by 4 bases. This CDR3 has 16 residues. The germline V gene has CDR1 SGHRS and CDR2 YFSETQ. DNA of the CDR3: TGCGCCAGCAGCTTAAATTTACAGGGGGCGGGCACTGAAGCTTTCTTT. Translated, it gives CASSLNLQGAGTEAFF.

Of note for this clone: In the same sample, other DNA sequences code for this CDR3. The J gene is TRBJ2-2, the V gene TRBV5-1, with 13 positions matching TRBD2. This CDR3 contains 15 residues. Losses at the gene ends were 4 bases for V and 5 bases for J; bases not matched to a gene: 2. Germline lookup yields CDR1 SGHRS and CDR2 YFSETQ. The CDR3 protein is CASSPGLAGTGELFF. The CDR3 DNA follows: TGCGCCAGCAGCCCGGGACTAGCGGGAACCGGGGAGCTGTTTTTT.